A selection of T cell receptor beta chains follows, all from one sample in a study of blood T cell repertoires in COVID-19. Only in-frame clones appear in the TCRdb table, and some are missing; sequencing was by immunoSEQ multiplex PCR. This repertoire shows about 160,000 clones, 80% found once; its top ten account for approximately 3%. Material: PBMCs or T cells enriched from blood (not recorded which). The receptor source for this set is a woman aged 55-69 years who had recovered from COVID-19. Both conserved end residues are part of each CDR3. D genes are given only for firm matches. For some rows the clone size is stated as once, few or many, or as a class when expanded; others skip it.

>-|TRBV25-1|-|TRBJ1-2|13
TGTGCCAGCAGTGGGGGACACGGCTATGGCTACACCTTC
CASSGGHGYGYTF
>-|TRBV18|-|TRBJ1-1|14
TGTGCCAGCTCAAATACTGGTTCGTACACTGAAGCTTTCTTT
CASSNTGSYTEAFF
>-|TRBV7-2|once|TRBJ2-5|15
TGTGCCAGCAGCTTCAGACAGGCGTCCCACGGGACCCAGTACTTC
CASSFRQASHGTQYF
>-|TRBV2|-|TRBJ2-1|15
TGTGCCAGCAGTGAGGGCAGGGGTTCCTACAATGAGCAGTTCTTC
CASSEGRGSYNEQFF
>-|TRBV6-5|-|TRBJ1-6|14
TGTGCCAGCAGAGCCCAGCAGGGCAATTCACCCCTCCACTTT
CASRAQQGNSPLHF
>-|TRBV10-2|few|TRBJ2-2|15
TGCGCCAGCAAGGAGGCGGGGGCGGACACCGGGGAGCTGTTTTTT
CASKEAGADTGELFF
>-|TRBV2|-|TRBJ2-1|15
TGTGCCAGCTCTGGGCACGGCCGGATCAGTAATGAGCAGTTCTTC
CASSGHGRISNEQFF
>TRBD1|TRBV7-8|few|TRBJ1-1|13
TGTGCCAGCAGCGGGGACAGGAACACTGAAGCTTTCTTT
CASSGDRNTEAFF
>-|TRBV4-1|-|TRBJ2-3|15
TGCGCCAGCAGCGACCGGGACATTAGCACAGATACGCAGTATTTT
CASSDRDISTDTQYF
>TRBD1|TRBV4-1|once|TRBJ1-5|15
TGCGCCAGCAGCCAAGATGACAGGGGTTATCAGCCCCAGCATTTT
CASSQDDRGYQPQHF
>TRBD1|TRBV6-5|-|TRBJ1-2|11
TGTGCCAGCAGCCTAGGACAGGAGAACACCTTC
CASSLGQENTF
>TRBD1|TRBV29-1|once|TRBJ1-1|12
TGCAGCGGGCAAACAGGGGACACTGAAGCTTTCTTT
CSGQTGDTEAFF
>TRBD1|TRBV27|-|TRBJ2-3|14
TGTGCCAGCGTATTCGACAGGGGGGCAGATACGCAGTATTTT
CASVFDRGADTQYF
>TRBD1|TRBV9|-|TRBJ1-4|14
TGTGCCAGCAGCGGGACAGGGGGGGATGAAAAACTGTTTTTT
CASSGTGGDEKLFF
>-|TRBV28|-|TRBJ1-3|13
TGTGCCAGCAGTTTAGGAGGGGGAAACACCATATATTTT
CASSLGGGNTIYF
>TRBD1|TRBV9|-|TRBJ2-7|14
TGTGCCAGCAGCGAGAGGACAGGGGCCTACGAGCAGTACTTC
CASSERTGAYEQYF